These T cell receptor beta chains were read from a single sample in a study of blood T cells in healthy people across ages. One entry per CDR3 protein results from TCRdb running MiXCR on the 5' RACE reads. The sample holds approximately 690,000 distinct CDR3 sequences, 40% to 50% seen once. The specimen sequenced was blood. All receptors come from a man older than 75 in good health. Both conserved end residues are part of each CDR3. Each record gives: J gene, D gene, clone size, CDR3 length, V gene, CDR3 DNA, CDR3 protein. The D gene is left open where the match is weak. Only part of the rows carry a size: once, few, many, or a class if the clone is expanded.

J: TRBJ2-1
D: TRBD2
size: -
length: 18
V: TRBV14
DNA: TGTGCCAGCAGCCAAGATGGACCCCTAGCGGGAGGTCGAGGGGAGCAGTTCTTC
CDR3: CASSQDGPLAGGRGEQFF

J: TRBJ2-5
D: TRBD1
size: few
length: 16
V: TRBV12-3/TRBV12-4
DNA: TGTGCCAGCAGTTCGCAACGGGACAGGGGCCCAGAGACCCAGTACTTC
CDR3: CASSSQRDRGPETQYF

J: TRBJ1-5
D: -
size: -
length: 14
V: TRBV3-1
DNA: TGTGCCAGCAGCCGGACAGTTAGCAATCAGCCCCAGCATTTT
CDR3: CASSRTVSNQPQHF

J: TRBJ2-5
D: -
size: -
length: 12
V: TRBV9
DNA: TGTGCCAGCAGCGCCACTCAAGAGACCCAGTACTTC
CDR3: CASSATQETQYF

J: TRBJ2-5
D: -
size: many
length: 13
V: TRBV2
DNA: TGTGCCAGCACCCAGACCCTCGGGGAGACCCAGTACTTC
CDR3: CASTQTLGETQYF

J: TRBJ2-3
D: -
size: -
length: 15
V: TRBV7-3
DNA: TGTGCCAGCAGCGTCTCCGGGACCATCACAGATACGCAGTATTTT
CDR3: CASSVSGTITDTQYF

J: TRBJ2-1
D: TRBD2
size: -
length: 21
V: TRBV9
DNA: TGTGCCAGCAGCGTAGCTACGAGGGGAAGGACTAGCGGGAGTTCCTACAATGAGCAGTTCTTC
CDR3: CASSVATRGRTSGSSYNEQFF

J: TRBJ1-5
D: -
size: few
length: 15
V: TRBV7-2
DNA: TGTGCCAGCAGCGGCGGGACTGACAAAGTTCAGCCCCAGCATTTT
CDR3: CASSGGTDKVQPQHF

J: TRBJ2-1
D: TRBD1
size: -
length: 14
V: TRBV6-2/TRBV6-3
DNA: TGTGCCAGCAGCAAACAGGGGGCGGACAATGAGCAGTTCTTC
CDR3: CASSKQGADNEQFF

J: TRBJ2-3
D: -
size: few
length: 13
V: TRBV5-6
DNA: TGTGCCAGCAGCTTGGGCTTCCCAGATACGCAGTATTTT
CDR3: CASSLGFPDTQYF

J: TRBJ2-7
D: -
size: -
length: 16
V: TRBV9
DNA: TGTGCCAGCAGCCCCTCCGGGCTAGCCACCCACTACGAGCAGTACTTC
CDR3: CASSPSGLATHYEQYF

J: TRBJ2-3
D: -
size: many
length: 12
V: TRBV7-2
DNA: TGTGCCAGCAGCTTGGGCGCAGATACGCAGTATTTT
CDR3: CASSLGADTQYF

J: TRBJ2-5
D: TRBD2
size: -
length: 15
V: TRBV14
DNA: TGTGCCAGCAGCCAAGTGGGACTATCAAACAATGAGCAGTACTTC
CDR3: CASSQVGLSNNEQYF

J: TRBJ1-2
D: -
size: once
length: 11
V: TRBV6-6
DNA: TGTGCCAGCAGTTTGTACCCTGGCTACACCTTC
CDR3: CASSLYPGYTF

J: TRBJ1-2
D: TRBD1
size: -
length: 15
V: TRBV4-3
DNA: TGCGCCAGCAGCCATGAACAGGGGGGGAGGTGTGGCTACACCTTC
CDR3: CASSHEQGGRCGYTF

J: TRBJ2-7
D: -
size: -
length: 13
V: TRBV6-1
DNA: TGTGCCAGCAGTGAGTCGACAGAATACGAGCAGTACTTC
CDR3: CASSESTEYEQYF

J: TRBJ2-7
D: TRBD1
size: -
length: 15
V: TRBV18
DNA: TGTGCCGGCTCACGCCAACCGGGACAGGGTTACGAGCAGTACTTC
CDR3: CAGSRQPGQGYEQYF

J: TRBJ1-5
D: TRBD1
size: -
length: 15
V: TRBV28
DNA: TGTGCCAGCAGTTTATCCGGGACAGGGACTCAGCCCCAGCATTTT
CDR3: CASSLSGTGTQPQHF

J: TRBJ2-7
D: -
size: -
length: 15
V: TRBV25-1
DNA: TGTGCCAGCAGTGAATTTAAGGGGGAAAACTACGAGCAGTACTTC
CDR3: CASSEFKGENYEQYF

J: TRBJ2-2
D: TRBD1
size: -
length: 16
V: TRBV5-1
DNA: TGCGCCAGCAGCTTCCGGGACAGGGAATACACCGGGGAGCTGTTTTTT
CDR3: CASSFRDREYTGELFF

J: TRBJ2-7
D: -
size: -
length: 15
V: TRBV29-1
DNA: TGCAGCGTTGAAAGCCCGACAGGAACTTCCTACGAGCAGTACTTC
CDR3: CSVESPTGTSYEQYF

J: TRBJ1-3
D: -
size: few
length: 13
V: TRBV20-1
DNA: TGCAGTGCTAAGGACAGACCTGGAAACACCATATATTTT
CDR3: CSAKDRPGNTIYF

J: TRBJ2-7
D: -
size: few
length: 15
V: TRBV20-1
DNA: TGCAGTGCTCCGGCCTCGGGCGGAGGGAAGCGCGAGCAGTACTTC
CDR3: CSAPASGGGKREQYF

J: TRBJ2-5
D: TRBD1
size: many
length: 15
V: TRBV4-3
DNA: TGCGCCAGCAGCCAAACCGGGACAGGGGAGGTGGTCCAGTACTTC
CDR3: CASSQTGTGEVVQYF

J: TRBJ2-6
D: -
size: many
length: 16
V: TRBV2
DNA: TGTGCCAGCAGTGAGTTCAGGGCCTCTGGGGCCAACGTCCTGACTTTC
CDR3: CASSEFRASGANVLTF

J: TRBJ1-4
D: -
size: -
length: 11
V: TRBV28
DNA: TGTGCCAGCACCATAAATGAAAAACTGTTTTTT
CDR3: CASTINEKLFF

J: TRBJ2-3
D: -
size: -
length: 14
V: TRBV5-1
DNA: TGCGCCAGCAGTCGTGCGGAGGTCACAGATACGCAGTATTTT
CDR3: CASSRAEVTDTQYF

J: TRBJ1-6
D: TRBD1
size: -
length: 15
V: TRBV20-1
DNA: TGCAGTGCTAGAGTCAGGGGGGCCCATAATTCACCCCTCCACTTT
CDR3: CSARVRGAHNSPLHF

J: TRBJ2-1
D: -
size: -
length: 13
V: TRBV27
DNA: TGTGCCAGCAGCCCCGGATCGGAAGAGACCCAGTTCTTC
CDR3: CASSPGSEETQFF

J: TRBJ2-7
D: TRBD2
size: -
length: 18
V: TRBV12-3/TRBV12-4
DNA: TGTGCCAGCAGTCCCGGGACTAGCGGGAGGCCAATCTCCTACGAGCAGTACTTC
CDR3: CASSPGTSGRPISYEQYF

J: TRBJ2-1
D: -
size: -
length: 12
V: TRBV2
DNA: TGTGCCAGCCGGACGGAGACCAATGAGCAGTTCTTC
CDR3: CASRTETNEQFF

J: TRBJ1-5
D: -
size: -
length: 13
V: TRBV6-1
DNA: TGTGCCAGCAGTGGCCAGTTCAATCAGCCCCAGCATTTT
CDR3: CASSGQFNQPQHF

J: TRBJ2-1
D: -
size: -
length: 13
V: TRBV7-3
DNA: TGTGCCAGCAGCTTAAATTTGGACAATGAGCAGTTCTTC
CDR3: CASSLNLDNEQFF

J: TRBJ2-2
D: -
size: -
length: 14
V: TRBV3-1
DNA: TGTGCCAGCAGCCCCCCTAGTGGCACCGGGGAGCTGTTTTTT
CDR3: CASSPPSGTGELFF

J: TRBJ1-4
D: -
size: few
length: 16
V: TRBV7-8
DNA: TGTGCCAGCAGCTTAGTTTGGGCTCCGACGGGTGAAAAACTGTTTTTT
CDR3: CASSLVWAPTGEKLFF

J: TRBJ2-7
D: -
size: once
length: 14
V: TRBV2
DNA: TGTGCCAGCAAAGAACGGCCGTATTCCTACGAGCAGTACTTC
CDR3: CASKERPYSYEQYF

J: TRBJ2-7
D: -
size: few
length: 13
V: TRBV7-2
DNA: TGTGCCAGCAGCTTAGCAGGGGAAGGCGAGCAGTACTTC
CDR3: CASSLAGEGEQYF

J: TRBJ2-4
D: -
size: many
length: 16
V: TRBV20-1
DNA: TGCAGTGCTAGTGGTGTGGTGGGGACGGACTTAAACATTCAGTACTTC
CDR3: CSASGVVGTDLNIQYF

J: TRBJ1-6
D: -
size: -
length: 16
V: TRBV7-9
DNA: TGTGCCAGCAGCTCCGGACAGCGCGAACGTTATTCACCCCTCCACTTT
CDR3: CASSSGQRERYSPLHF

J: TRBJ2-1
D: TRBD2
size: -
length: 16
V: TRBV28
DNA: TGTGCCAGCAGTTCCGTGACTAGCGGGAGAACCAATGAGCAGTTCTTC
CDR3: CASSSVTSGRTNEQFF

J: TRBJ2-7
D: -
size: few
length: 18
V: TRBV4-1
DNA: TGCGCCAGCAGCCAAGATCCTCACGGAGTCCCGGAGTCCTACGAGCAGTACTTC
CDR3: CASSQDPHGVPESYEQYF

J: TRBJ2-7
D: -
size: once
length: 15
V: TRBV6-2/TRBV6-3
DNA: TGTGCCAGCAGCCGCGCGGGGAGACACAGTTACGAGCAGTACTTC
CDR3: CASSRAGRHSYEQYF

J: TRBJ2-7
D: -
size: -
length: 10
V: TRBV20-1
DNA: TGCAGTGCTAGGAAGGTAGAGCAGTACTTC
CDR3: CSARKVEQYF

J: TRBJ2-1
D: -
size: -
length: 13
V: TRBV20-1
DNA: TGCAGTGCTAGGGTGGTTGGAGACAATGAGCAGTTCTTC
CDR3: CSARVVGDNEQFF

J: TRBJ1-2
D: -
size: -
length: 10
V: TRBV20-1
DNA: TGCAGTGCTAGAGGGGCCGGCTACACCTTC
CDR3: CSARGAGYTF

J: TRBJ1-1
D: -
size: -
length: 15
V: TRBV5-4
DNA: TGTGCCAGCAGCCACGAGGGGGGAATGAACACTGAAGCTTTCTTT
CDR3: CASSHEGGMNTEAFF

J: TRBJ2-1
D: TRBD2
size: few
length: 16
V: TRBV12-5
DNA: TGTGCTAGTGGCAAACCGGGACTAGACTCCTACAATGAGCAGTTCTTC
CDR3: CASGKPGLDSYNEQFF

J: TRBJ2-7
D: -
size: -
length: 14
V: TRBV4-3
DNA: TGCGCCAGCAGCCAAGATCCAGGGGGGTACGAGCAGTACTTC
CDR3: CASSQDPGGYEQYF

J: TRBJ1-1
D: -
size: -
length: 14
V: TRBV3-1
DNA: TGTGCCAGCAGCCCCAGGGCTCAGCGCACTGAAGCTTTCTTT
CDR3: CASSPRAQRTEAFF

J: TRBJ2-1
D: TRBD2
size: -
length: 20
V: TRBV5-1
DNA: TGCGCCAGCAGCTTTGTACCTAGCGGGAGACGTCGTAGCACCTACAATGAGCAGTTCTTC
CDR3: CASSFVPSGRRRSTYNEQFF

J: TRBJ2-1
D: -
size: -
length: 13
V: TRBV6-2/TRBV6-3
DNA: TGTGCCAGCAGTTACATTACGCCTAATGAGCAGTTCTTC
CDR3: CASSYITPNEQFF

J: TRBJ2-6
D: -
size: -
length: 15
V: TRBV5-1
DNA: TGCGCCAGCAGCCTCCGACAGTCTGGGGCCAACGTCCTGACTTTC
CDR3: CASSLRQSGANVLTF

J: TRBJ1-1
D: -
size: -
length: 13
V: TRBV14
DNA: TGTACCAGCAGCCAAGTACGGGGGGGGGAAGCTTTCTTT
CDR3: CTSSQVRGGEAFF

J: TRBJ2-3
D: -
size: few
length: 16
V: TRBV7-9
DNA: TGTGCCAGCAGCAATCCGCGGGCTAGAACCACAGATACGCAGTATTTT
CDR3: CASSNPRARTTDTQYF